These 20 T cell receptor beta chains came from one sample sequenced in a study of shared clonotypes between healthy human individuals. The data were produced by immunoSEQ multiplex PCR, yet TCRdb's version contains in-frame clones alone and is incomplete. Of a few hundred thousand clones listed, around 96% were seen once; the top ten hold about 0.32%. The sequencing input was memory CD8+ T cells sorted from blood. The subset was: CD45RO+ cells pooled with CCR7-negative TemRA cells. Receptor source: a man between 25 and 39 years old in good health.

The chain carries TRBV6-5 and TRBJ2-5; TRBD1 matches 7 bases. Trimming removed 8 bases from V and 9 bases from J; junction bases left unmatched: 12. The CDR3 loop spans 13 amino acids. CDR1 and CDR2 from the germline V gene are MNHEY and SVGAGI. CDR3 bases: TGTGCCAGCGGAACGACAGGGAAGGGGGCCCAGTACTTC. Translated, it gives CASGTTGKGAQYF.

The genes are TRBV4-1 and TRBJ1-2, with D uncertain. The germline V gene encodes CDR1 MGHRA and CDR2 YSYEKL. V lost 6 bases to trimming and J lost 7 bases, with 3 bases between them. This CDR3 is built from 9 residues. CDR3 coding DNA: TGCGCCAGCAGGACTGGCTACACCTTC. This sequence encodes CASRTGYTF.

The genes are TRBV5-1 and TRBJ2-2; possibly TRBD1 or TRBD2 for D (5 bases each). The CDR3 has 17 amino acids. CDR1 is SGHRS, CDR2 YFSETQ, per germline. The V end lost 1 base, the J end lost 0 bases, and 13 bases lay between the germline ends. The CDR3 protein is CASSLYPWGPNTGELFF. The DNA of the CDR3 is TGCGCCAGCAGCTTGTACCCTTGGGGACCGAACACCGGGGAGCTGTTTTTT.

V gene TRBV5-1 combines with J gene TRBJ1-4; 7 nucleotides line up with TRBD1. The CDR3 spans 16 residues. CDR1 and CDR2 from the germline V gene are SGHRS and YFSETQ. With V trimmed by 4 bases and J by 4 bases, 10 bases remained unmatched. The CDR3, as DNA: TGCGCCAGCAGCCCGGGACAGACGATCCTTAATGAAAAACTGTTTTTT. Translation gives CASSPGQTILNEKLFF.

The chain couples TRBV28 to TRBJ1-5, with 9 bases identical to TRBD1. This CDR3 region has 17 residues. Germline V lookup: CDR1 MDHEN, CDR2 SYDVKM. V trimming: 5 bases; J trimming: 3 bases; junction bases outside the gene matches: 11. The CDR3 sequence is CASSEWTGAPANQPQHF. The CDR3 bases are TGTGCCAGCAGTGAGTGGACAGGGGCCCCTGCCAATCAGCCCCAGCATTTT.

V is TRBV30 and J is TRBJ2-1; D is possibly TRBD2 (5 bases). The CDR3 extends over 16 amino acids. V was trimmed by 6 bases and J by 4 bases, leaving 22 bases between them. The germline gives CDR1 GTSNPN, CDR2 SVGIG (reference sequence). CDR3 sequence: CACEWSREFLYNEQFF. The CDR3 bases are TGTGCCTGCGAGTGGTCTAGGGAGTTCTTATACAATGAGCAGTTCTTC.

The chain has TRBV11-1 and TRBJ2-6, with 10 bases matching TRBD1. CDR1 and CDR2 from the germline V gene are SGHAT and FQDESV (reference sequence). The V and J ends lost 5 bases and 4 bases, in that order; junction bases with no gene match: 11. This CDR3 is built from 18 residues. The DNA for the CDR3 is TGTGCCAGCAGCCAAATCCCGGGACAGGGGACCGGGGCCAACGTCCTGACTTTC. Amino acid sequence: CASSQIPGQGTGANVLTF.

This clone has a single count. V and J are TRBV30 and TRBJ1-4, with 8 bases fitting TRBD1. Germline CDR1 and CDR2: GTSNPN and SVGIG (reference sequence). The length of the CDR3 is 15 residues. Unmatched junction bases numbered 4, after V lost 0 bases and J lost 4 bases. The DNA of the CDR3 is TGTGCCTGGAGTGTCCGACAGGGGATTAATGAAAAACTGTTTTTT. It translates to CAWSVRQGINEKLFF.

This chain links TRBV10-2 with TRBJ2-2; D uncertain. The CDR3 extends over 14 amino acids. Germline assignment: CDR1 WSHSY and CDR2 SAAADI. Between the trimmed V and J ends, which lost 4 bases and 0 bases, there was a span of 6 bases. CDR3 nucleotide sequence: TGCGCCAGCAGTGCCTGGACGAACACCGGGGAGCTGTTTTTT. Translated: CASSAWTNTGELFF.

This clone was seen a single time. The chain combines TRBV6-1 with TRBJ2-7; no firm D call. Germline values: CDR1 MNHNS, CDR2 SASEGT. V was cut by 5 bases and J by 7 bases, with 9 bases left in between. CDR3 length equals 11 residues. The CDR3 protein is CASSHTREQYF. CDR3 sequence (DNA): TGTGCCAGCAGTCATACAAGGGAGCAGTACTTC.

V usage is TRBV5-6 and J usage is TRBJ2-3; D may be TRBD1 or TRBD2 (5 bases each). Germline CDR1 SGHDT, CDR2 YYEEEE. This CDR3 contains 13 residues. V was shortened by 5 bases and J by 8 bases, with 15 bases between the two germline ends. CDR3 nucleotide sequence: TGTGCCAGCAGATACGGGACCTATGGTACGCAGTATTTT. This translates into CASRYGTYGTQYF.

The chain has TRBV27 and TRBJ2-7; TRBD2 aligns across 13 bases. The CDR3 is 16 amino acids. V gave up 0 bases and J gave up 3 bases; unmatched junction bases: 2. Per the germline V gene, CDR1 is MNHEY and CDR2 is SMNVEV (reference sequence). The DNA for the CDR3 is TGTGCCAGCAGTTTATCGGGACTAGCGGGATTCTACGAGCAGTACTTC. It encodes CASSLSGLAGFYEQYF.

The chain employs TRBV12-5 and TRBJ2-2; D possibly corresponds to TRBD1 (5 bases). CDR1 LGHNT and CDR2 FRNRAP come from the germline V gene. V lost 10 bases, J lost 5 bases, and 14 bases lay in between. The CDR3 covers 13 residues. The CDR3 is CAISGRATGELFF. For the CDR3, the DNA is TGTGCTATCTCGGGCAGGGCTACCGGGGAGCTGTTTTTT.

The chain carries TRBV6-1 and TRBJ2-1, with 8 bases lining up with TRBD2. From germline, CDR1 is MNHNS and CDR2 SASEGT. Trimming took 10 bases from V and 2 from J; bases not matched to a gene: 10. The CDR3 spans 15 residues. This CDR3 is CATREGDLTYNEQFF. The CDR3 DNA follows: TGTGCCACCCGGGAGGGCGACCTGACCTACAATGAGCAGTTCTTC.

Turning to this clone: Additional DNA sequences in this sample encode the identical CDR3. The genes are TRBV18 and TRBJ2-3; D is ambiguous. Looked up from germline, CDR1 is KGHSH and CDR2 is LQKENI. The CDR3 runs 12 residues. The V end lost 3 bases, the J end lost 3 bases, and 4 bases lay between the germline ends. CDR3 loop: CASSPDTDTQYF. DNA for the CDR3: TGTGCCAGCTCACCCGATACAGATACGCAGTATTTT.

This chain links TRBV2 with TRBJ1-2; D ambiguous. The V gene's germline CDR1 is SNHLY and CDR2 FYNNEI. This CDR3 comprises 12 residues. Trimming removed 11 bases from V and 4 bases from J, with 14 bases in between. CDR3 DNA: TGTGCCTCCCGACTGAACTTCTATGGCTACACCTTC. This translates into CASRLNFYGYTF.

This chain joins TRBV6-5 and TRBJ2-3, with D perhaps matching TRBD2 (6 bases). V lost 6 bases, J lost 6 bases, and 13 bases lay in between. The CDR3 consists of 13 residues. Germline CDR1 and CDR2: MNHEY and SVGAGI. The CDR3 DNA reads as TGTGCCAGCAGGGGGGGTAGGGTCGATACGCAGTATTTT. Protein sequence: CASRGGRVDTQYF.

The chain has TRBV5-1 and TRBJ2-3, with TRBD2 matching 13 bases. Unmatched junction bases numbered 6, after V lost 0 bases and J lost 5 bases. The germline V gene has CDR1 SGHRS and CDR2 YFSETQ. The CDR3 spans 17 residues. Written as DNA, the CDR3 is TGCGCCAGCAGCTTGGGCCCCGGGACTAGCGGGAAAGATACGCAGTATTTT. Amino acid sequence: CASSLGPGTSGKDTQYF. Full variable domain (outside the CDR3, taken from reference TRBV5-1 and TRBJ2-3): KAGVTQTPRYLIKTRGQQVTLSCSPISGHRSVSWYQQTPGQGLQFLFEYFSETQRNKGNFPGRFSGRQFSNSRSEMNVSTLELGDSALYLCASSLGPGTSGKDTQYFGPGTRLTVL.

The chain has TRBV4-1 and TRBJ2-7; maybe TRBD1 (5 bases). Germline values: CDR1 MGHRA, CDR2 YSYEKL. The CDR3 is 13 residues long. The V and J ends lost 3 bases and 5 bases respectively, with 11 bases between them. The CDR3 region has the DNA TGCGCCAGCAGCCAGGGGCTATGGAACGAGCAGTACTTC. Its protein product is CASSQGLWNEQYF.

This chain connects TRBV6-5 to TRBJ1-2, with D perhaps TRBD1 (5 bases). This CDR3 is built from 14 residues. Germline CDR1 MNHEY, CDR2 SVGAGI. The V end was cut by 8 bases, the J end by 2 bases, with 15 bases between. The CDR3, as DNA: TGTGCCAGCGATCCGGAAGGGGAAAACTATGGCTACACCTTC. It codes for CASDPEGENYGYTF.